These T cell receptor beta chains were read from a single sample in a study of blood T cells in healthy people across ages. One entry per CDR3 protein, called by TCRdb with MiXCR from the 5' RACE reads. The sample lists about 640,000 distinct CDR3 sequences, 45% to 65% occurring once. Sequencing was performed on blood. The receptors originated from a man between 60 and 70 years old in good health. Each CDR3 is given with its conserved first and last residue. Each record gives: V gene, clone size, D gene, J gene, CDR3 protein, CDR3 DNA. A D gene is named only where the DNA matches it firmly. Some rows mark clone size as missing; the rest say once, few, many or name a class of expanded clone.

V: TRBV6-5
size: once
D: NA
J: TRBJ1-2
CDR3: CASSLDSGISRYTF
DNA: TGTGCCAGCAGCTTGGACAGCGGTATTAGTCGCTACACCTTC

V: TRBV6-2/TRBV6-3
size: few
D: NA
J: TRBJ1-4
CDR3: CASRRASGKLFF
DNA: TGTGCCAGCAGAAGGGCGAGCGGAAAACTGTTTTTT

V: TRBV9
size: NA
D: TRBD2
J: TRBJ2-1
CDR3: CASSTAGTSINEQFF
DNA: TGTGCCAGCAGCACCGCCGGGACTAGTATCAATGAGCAGTTCTTC

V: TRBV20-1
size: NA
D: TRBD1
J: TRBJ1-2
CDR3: CSAGTGANYGYTF
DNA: TGCAGTGCGGGGACAGGGGCTAACTATGGCTACACCTTC

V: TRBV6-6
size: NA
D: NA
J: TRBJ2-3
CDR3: CASKGRNTDTQYF
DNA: TGTGCCAGCAAGGGCAGAAACACAGATACGCAGTATTTT

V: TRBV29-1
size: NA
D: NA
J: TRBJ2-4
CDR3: CSGVNDRTKNIQYF
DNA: TGCAGCGGTGTTAACGACAGGACTAAAAACATTCAGTACTTC

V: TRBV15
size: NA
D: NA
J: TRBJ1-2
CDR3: CATSRGPLSGYGYTF
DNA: TGTGCCACCAGCAGAGGTCCGCTTTCCGGGTATGGCTACACCTTC

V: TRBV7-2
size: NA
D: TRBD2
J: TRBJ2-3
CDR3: CASSLEGTSYDTQYF
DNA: TGTGCCAGCAGCTTAGAGGGGACTAGCTATGATACGCAGTATTTT

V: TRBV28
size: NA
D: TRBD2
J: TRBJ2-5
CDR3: CASSSLTGLAGGRETQYF
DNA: TGTGCCAGCAGTTCTCTCACGGGACTAGCGGGGGGTCGGGAGACCCAGTACTTC

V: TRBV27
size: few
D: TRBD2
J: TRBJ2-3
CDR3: CASSLGGTSGTDTQYF
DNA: TGTGCCAGCAGTTTAGGGGGGACTAGCGGCACAGATACGCAGTATTTT

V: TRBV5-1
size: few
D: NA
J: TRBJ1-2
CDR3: CASSRGQRGDGYTF
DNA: TGCGCCAGCAGCCGGGGACAAAGAGGTGATGGCTACACCTTC

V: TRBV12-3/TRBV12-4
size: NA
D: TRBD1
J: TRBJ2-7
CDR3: CASSTLEFLGDRGFLEQYF
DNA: TGTGCCAGCAGTACCCTAGAGTTTTTGGGGGACAGGGGGTTTCTCGAGCAGTACTTC

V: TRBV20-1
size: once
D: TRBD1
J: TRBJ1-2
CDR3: CSAKTGGYGGYTF
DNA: TGCAGTGCGAAGACAGGGGGCTATGGCGGCTACACCTTC

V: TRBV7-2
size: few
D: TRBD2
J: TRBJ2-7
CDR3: CASSFRRGGSGGTPYEQYF
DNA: TGTGCCAGCAGCTTTAGGCGGGGGGGTAGCGGGGGAACCCCCTACGAGCAGTACTTC

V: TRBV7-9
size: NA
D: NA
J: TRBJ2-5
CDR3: CASRGGQSKETQYF
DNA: TGTGCCAGCAGGGGGGGACAGTCCAAAGAGACCCAGTACTTC

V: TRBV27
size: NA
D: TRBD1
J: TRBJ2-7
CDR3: CASSKRTGRYEQYF
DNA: TGTGCCAGCAGTAAAAGGACAGGGCGCTACGAGCAGTACTTC

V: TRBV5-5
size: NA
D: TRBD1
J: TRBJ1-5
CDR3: CASSLGRTGVQPQHF
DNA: TGTGCCAGCAGCTTGGGTAGGACAGGGGTTCAGCCCCAGCATTTT

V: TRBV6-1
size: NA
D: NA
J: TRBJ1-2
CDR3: CASSEGTQGSGGYTF
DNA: TGTGCCAGCAGTGAGGGGACCCAGGGGAGCGGTGGCTACACCTTC

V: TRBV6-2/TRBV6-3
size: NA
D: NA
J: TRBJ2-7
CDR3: CAILCPGFSYEQYF
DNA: TGTGCCATCTTATGTCCAGGGTTCTCCTACGAGCAGTACTTC

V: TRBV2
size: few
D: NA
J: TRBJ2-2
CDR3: CASNQQGANTGELFF
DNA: TGTGCCAGCAACCAACAGGGAGCAAACACCGGGGAGCTGTTTTTT

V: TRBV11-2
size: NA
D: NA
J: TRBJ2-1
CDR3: CASSLEGGRYNEQFF
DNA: TGTGCCAGCAGCTTAGAGGGGGGACGTTACAATGAGCAGTTCTTC

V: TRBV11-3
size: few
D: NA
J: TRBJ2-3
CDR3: CASSLEDGAQYF
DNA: TGTGCCAGCAGCTTAGAAGACGGGGCGCAGTATTTT

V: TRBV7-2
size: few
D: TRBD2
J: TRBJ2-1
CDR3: CASSLAAGGYNEQFF
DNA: TGTGCCAGCAGCTTAGCTGCGGGGGGATACAATGAGCAGTTCTTT

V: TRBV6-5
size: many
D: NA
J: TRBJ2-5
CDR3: CASTRGETQYF
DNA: TGTGCCAGCACCCGGGGCGAGACCCAGTACTTC

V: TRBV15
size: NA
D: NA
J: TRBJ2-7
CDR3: CATSRGMGYEQYF
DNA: TGTGCCACCAGCAGAGGAATGGGTTACGAGCAGTACTTC

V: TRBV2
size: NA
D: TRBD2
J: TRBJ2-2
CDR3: CASSARGSNTGELFF
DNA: TGTGCCAGCAGTGCGCGGGGGAGCAACACCGGGGAGCTGTTTTTT

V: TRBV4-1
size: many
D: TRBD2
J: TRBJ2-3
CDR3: CASSQVTSGGTDTQYF
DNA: TGCGCCAGCAGCCAAGTTACTAGCGGGGGCACAGATACGCAGTATTTT

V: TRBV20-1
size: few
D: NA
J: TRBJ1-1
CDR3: CSARDQGRFTEAFF
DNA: TGCAGTGCTAGAGATCAAGGACGGTTCACTGAAGCTTTCTTT

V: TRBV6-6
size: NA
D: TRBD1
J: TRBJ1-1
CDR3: CASSNTGGTEAFF
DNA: TGTGCCAGCAGCAACACAGGGGGCACTGAAGCTTTCTTT

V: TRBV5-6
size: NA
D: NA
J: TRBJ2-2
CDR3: CASSFSSGGLFF
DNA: TGTGCCAGCAGCTTTAGTTCAGGCGGGCTGTTTTTT

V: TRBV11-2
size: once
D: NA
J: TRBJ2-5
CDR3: CASSSPTHRAETQYF
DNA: TGTGCCAGCAGCTCTCCGACCCACCGGGCAGAGACCCAGTACTTC